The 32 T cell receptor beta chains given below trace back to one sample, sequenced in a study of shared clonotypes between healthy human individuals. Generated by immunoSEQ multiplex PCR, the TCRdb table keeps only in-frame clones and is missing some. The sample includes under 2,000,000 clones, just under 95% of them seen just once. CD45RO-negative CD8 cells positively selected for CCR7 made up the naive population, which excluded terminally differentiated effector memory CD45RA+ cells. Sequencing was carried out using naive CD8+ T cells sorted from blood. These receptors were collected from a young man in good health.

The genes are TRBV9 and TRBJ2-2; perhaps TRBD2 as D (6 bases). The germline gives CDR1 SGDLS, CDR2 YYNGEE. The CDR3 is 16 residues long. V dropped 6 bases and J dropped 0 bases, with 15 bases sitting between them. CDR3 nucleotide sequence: TGTGCCAGCACCGATACGACTAGTGCGAACACCGGGGAGCTGTTTTTT. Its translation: CASTDTTSANTGELFF.

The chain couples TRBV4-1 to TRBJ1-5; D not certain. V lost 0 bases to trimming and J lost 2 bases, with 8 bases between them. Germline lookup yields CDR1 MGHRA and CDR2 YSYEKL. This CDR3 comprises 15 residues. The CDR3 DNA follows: TGCGCCAGCAGCCAAGAATTTTTAGGCAATCAGCCCCAGCATTTT. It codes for CASSQEFLGNQPQHF.

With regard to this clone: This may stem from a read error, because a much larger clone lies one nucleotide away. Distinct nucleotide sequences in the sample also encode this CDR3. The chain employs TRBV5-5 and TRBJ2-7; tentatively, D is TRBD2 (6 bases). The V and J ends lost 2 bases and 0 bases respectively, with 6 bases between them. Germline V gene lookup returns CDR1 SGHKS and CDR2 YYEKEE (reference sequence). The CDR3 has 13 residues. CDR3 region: CASSFGSSYEQYF. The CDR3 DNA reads TGTGCCAGCAGCTTCGGGAGCTCCTACGAGCAGTACTTC.

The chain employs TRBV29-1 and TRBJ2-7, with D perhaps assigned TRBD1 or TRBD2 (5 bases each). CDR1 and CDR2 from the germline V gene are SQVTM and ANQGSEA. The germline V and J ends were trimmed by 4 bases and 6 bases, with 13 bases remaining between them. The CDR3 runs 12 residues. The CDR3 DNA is TGCAGCGTTGTAGGGACGTACCGCGAGCAGTACTTC. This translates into CSVVGTYREQYF.

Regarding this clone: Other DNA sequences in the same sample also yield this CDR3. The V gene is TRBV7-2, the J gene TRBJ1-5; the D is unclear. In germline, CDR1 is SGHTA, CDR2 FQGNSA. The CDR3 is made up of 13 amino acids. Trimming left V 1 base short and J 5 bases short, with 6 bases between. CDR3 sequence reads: CASSLGSHQPQHF. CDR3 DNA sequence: TGTGCCAGCAGCTTAGGCAGCCATCAGCCCCAGCATTTT.

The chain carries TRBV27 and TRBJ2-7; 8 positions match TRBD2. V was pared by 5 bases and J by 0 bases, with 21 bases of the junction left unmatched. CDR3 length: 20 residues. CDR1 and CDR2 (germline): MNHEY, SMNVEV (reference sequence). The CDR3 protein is CASSPSPGAIGGRNSYEQYF. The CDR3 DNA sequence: TGTGCCAGCAGTCCATCCCCAGGGGCCATCGGCGGGAGGAACTCCTACGAGCAGTACTTC.

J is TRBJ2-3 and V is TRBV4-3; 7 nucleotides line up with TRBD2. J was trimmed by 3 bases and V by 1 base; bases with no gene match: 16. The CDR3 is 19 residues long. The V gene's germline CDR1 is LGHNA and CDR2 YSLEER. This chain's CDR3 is CASSQAPSKSGGRTDTQYF. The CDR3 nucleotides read TGCGCCAGCAGCCAAGCCCCCTCGAAATCGGGGGGACGGACAGATACGCAGTATTTT.

The CDR3 DNA is TGTGCCAGCAGCGTACTCGGACTAGCGGGAACCTACGAGCAGTACTTC. As protein: CASSVLGLAGTYEQYF. This chain joins TRBV9 and TRBJ2-7, with TRBD2 matching over 12 bases. The V and J ends lost 1 base and 2 bases, in that order; junction bases with no gene match: 4. Germline V gene sequence: CDR1 SGDLS, CDR2 YYNGEE. The CDR3 sequence is 16 residues long.

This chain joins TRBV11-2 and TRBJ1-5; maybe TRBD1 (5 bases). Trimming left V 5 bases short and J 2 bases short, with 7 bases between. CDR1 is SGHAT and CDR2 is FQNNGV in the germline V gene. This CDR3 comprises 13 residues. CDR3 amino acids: CASSAGGNQPQHF. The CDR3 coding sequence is TGTGCCAGCAGCGCGGGGGGCAATCAGCCCCAGCATTTT.

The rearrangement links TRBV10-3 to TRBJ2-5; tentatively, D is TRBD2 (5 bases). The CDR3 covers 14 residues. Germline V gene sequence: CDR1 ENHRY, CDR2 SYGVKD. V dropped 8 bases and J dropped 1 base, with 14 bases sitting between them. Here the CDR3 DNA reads TGTGCCATCGCTGGAAAAGCGGCCCAAGAGACCCAGTACTTC. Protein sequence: CAIAGKAAQETQYF.

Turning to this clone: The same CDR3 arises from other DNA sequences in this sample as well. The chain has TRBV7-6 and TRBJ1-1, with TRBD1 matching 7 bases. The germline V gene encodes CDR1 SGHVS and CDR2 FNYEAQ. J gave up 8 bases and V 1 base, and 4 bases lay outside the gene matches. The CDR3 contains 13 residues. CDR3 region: CASSLGGGTEAFF. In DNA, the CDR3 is TGTGCCAGCAGCTTAGGAGGGGGCACAGAAGCTTTCTTT.

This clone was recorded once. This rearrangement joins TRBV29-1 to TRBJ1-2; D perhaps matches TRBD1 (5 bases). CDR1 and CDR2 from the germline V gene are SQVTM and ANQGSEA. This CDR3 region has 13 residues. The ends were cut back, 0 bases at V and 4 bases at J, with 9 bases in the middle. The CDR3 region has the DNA TGCAGCGTTGAAGATGGCAGGGCCTATGGCTACACCTTC. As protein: CSVEDGRAYGYTF.

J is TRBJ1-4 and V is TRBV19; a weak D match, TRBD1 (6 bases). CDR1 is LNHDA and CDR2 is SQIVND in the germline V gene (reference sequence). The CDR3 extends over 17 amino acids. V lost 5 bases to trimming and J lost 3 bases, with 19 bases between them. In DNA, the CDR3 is TGTGCCAGTAGTGCACAGGGAGTTCACTTCGCTAATGAAAAACTGTTTTTT. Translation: CASSAQGVHFANEKLFF.

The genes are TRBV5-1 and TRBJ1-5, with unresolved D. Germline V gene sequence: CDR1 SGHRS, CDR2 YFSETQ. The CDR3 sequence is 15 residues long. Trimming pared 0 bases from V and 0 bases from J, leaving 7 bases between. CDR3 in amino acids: CASSLVPASNQPQHF. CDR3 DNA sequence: TGCGCCAGCAGCTTGGTCCCCGCTAGCAATCAGCCCCAGCATTTT.

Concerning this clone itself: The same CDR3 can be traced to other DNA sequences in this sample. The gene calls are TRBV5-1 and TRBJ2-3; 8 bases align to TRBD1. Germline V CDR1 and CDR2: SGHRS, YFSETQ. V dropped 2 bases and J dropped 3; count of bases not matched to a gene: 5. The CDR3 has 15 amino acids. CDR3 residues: CASSFGQGGTDTQYF. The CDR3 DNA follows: TGCGCCAGCAGCTTCGGACAGGGCGGGACAGATACGCAGTATTTT.

In nucleotides, the CDR3 is TGTGCCAGCAGTCATACAGGAAACACCGGGGAGCTGTTTTTT. Translation gives CASSHTGNTGELFF. The gene calls are TRBV28 and TRBJ2-2; the D gene is possibly TRBD1 (5 bases). V gave up 5 bases and J gave up 2 bases, with 9 bases separating them. The CDR3 length is 14 residues. Germline CDR1 reads MDHEN; CDR2 reads SYDVKM. Using reference TRBV28 and TRBJ2-2 for the parts outside the CDR3, the full variable domain is DVKVTQSSRYLVKRTGEKVFLECVQDMDHENMFWYRQDPGLGLRLIYFSYDVKMKEKGDIPEGYSVSREKKERFSLILESASTNQTSMYLCASSHTGNTGELFFGEGSRLTVL.

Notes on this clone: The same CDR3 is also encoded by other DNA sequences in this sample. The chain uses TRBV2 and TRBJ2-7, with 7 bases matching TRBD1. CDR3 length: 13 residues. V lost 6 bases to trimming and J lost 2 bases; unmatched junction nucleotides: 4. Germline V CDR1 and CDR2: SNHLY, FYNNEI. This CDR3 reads CASSPGQPYEQYF. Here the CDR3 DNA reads TGTGCCAGCAGCCCGGGACAGCCCTACGAGCAGTACTTC.

The CDR3 DNA follows: TGTGCCAGTAGTGACGGAAGCTCCTACGAGCAGTACTTC. It specifies CASSDGSSYEQYF. The gene calls are TRBV19 and TRBJ2-7; no reliable D call. CDR3 size: 13 residues. V shed 5 bases and J shed 0 bases, with 8 bases lying between them. Germline CDR1 reads LNHDA; CDR2 reads SQIVND (reference sequence). The full variable domain, rest sourced from reference TRBV19 and TRBJ2-7, is DGGITQSPKYLFRKEGQNVTLSCEQNLNHDAMYWYRQDPGQGLRLIYYSQIVNDFQKGDIAEGYSVSREKKESFPLTVTSAQKNPTAFYLCASSDGSSYEQYFGPGTRLTVT.

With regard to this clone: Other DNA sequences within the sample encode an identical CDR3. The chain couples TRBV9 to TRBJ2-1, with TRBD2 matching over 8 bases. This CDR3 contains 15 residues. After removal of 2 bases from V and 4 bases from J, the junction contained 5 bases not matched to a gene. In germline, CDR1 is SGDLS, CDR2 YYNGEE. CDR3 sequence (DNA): TGTGCCAGCAGCGTGGCGGGAGGCTTATACAATGAGCAGTTCTTC. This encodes CASSVAGGLYNEQFF. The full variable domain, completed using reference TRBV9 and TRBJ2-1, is DSGVTQTPKHLITATGQRVTLRCSPRSGDLSVYWYQQSLDQGLQFLIQYYNGEERAKGNILERFSAQQFPDLHSELNLSSLELGDSALYFCASSVAGGLYNEQFFGPGTRLTVL.

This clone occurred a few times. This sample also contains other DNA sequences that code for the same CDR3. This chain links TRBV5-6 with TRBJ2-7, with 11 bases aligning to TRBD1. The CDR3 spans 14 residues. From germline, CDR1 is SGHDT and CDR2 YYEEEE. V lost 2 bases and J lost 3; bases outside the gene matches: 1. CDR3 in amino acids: CASSFGTGGYEQYF. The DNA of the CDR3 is TGTGCCAGCAGCTTCGGGACAGGGGGCTACGAGCAGTACTTC.

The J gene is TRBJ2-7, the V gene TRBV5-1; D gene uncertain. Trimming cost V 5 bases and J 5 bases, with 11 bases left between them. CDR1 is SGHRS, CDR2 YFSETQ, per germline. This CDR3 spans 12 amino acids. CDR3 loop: CASSWPGDEQYF. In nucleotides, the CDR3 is TGCGCCAGCAGTTGGCCTGGGGACGAGCAGTACTTC.

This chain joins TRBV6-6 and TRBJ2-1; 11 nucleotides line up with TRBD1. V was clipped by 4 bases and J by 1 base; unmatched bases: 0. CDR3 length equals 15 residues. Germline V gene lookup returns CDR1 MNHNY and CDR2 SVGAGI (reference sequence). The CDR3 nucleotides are TGTGCCAGCAGTTGGGACAGGGGGTCCTACAATGAGCAGTTCTTC. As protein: CASSWDRGSYNEQFF.

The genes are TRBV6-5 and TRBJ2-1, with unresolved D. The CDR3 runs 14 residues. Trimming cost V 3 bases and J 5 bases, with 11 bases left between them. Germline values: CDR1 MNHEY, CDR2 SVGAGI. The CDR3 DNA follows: TGTGCCAGCAGTTATAACCCCTCTAACAATGAGCAGTTCTTC. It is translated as CASSYNPSNNEQFF.

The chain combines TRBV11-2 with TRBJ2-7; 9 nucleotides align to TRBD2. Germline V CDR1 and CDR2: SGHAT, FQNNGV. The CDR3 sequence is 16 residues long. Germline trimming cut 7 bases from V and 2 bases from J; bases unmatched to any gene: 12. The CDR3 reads CASTRAGTSQAYEQYF. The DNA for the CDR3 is TGTGCCAGCACCCGGGCCGGGACTAGCCAAGCCTACGAGCAGTACTTC.

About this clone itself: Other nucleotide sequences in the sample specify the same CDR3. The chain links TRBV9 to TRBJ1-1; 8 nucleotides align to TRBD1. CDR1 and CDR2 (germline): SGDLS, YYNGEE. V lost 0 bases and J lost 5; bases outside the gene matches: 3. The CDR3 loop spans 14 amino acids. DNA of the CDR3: TGTGCCAGCAGCGTAGCAGGGGGCGGGACTGAAGCTTTCTTT. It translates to CASSVAGGGTEAFF.

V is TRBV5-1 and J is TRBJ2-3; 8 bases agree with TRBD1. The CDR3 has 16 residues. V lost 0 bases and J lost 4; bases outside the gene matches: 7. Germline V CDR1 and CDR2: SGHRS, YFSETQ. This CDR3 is CASSLDSAGGPDTQYF. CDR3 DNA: TGCGCCAGCAGCTTGGATTCGGCAGGGGGCCCAGATACGCAGTATTTT. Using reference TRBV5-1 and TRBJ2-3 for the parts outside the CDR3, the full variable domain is KAGVTQTPRYLIKTRGQQVTLSCSPISGHRSVSWYQQTPGQGLQFLFEYFSETQRNKGNFPGRFSGRQFSNSRSEMNVSTLELGDSALYLCASSLDSAGGPDTQYFGPGTRLTVL.

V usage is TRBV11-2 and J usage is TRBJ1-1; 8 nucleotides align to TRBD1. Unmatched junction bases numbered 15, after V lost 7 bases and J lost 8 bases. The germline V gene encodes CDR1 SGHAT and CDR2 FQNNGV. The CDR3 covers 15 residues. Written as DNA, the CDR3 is TGTGCCAGCATCCCTCCCGGGACAGGCGGCCGGGAAGCTTTCTTT. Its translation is CASIPPGTGGREAFF.

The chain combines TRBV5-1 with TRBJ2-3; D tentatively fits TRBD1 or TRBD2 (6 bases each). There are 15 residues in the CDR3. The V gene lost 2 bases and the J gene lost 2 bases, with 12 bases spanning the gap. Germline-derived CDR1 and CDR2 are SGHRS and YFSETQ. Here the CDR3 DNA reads TGCGCCAGCAGCTTTAGGGGGGCCACCACAGATACGCAGTATTTT. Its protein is CASSFRGATTDTQYF.

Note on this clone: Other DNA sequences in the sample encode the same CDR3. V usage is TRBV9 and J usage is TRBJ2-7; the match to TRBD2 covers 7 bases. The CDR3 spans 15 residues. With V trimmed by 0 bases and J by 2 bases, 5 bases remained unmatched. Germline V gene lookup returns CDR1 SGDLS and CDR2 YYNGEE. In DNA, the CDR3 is TGTGCCAGCAGCGTAGCAGCTAGCGGTACCTACGAGCAGTACTTC. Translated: CASSVAASGTYEQYF.

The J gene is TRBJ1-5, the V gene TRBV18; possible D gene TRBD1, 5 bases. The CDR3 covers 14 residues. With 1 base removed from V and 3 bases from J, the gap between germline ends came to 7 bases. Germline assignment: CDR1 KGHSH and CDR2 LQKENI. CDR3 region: CASSPRGHNQPQHF. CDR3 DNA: TGTGCCAGCTCACCACGGGGCCACAATCAGCCCCAGCATTTT.

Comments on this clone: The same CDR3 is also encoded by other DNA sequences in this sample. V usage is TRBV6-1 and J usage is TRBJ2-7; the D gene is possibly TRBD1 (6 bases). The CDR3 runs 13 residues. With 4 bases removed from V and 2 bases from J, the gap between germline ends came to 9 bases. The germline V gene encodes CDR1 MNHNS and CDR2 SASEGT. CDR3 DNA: TGTGCCAGCAGTGCCAGGGGTCCCTACGAGCAGTACTTC. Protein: CASSARGPYEQYF.

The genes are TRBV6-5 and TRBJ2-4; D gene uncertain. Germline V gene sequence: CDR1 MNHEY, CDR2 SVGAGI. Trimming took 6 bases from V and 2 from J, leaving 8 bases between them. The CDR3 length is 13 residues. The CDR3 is CASSSSSKNIQYF. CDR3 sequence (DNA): TGTGCCAGCAGCTCATCGTCCAAAAACATTCAGTACTTC.